One T cell receptor beta chain is described in this entry. What it binds is unknown. What made the TCR beta cDNA was 5'RACE template switching with UMIs. Using the 5' RACE reads, TCRdb records one entry per CDR3 protein without DNA. The data include a few hundred thousand distinct CDR3 sequences; the top ten clones carry about 3.6%. The sample comes from a study of T cells expressing NK-cell markers. Overall study: Within the sequenced cohort of eight donors, seven exhibited HCMV seropositivity and one was seronegative. Regarding the study as a whole: These same clonotypes (in several donors) also led the CD3+CD56-NKG2C+ fraction. No clear determination of HCMV specificity was made for expanded NKG2C+ T cell clones.

The germline gives CDR1 MNHNS, CDR2 SASEGT. The CDR3 is made up of 13 amino acids. The rearrangement links TRBV6-1 to TRBJ2-3; checking the TCRdb D call of TRBD1 is not possible without DNA. Sequences were obtained from blood T cells: a sorted CD56 or NKG2C T cell subset, CD4+ or CD8+ T cells, or bulk PBMC T cells (not recorded which). The receptor was derived from a man aged 18 to 29 in good health. The CDR3 here is CASFRTGTDTQYF.